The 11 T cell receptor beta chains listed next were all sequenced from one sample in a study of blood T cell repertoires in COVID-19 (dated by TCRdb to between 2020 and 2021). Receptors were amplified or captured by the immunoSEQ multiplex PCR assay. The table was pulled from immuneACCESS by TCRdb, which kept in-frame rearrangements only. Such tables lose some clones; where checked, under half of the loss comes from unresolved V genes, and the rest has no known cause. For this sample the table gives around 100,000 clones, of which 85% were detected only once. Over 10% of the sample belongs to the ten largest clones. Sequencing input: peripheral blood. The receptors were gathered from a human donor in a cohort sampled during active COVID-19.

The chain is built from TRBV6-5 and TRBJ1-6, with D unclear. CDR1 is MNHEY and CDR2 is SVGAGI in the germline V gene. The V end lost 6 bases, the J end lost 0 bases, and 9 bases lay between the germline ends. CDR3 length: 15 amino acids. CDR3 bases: TGTGCCAGCAGCGACACGAGCTCCTATAATTCACCCCTCCACTTT. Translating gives CASSDTSSYNSPLHF.

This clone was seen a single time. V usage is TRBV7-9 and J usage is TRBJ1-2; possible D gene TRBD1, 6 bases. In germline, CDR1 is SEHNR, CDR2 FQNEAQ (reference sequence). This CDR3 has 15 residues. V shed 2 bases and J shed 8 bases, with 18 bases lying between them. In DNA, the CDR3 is TGTGCCAGCAGCTTAACAGGGTCAGGGGTTGTAGGCTACACCTTC. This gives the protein CASSLTGSGVVGYTF.

CDR3 sequence: CASSLRPTQGGTEAFF. The CDR3 nucleotides are TGTGCCAGCAGCCTAAGGCCGACTCAGGGGGGCACTGAAGCTTTCTTT. The gene calls are TRBV27 and TRBJ1-1, with 7 nucleotides matching TRBD1. The CDR3 loop spans 16 amino acids. The trim removed 6 bases at V and 4 bases at J, leaving 14 bases unmatched. Germline CDR1 reads MNHEY; CDR2 reads SMNVEV (reference sequence).

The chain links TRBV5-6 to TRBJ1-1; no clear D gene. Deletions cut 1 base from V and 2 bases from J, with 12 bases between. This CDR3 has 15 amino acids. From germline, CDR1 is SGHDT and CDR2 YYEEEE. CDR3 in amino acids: CASSLRRLRNTEAFF. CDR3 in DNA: TGTGCCAGCAGCTTGAGGCGACTACGTAACACTGAAGCTTTCTTT.

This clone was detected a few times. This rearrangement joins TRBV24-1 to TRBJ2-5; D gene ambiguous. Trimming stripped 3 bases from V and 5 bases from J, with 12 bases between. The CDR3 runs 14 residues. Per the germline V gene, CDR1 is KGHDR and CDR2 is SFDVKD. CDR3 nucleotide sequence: TGTGCCACCAGTGATGCCTCAGGCCGGGAGACCCAGTACTTC. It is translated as CATSDASGRETQYF.

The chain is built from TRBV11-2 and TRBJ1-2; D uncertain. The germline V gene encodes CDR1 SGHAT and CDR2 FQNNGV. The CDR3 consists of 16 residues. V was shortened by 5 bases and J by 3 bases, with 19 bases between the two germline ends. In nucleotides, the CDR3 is TGTGCCAGCAGCCCCTTCTCTACTTATCCCGACTATGGCTACACCTTC. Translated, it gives CASSPFSTYPDYGYTF.

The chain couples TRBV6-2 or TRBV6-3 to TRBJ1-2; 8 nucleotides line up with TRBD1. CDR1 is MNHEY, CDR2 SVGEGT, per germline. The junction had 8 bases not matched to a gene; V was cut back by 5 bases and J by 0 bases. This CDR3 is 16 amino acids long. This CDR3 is CASSRLGQASNYGYTF. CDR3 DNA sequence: TGTGCCAGCAGTCGTTTGGGACAGGCATCTAACTATGGCTACACCTTC.

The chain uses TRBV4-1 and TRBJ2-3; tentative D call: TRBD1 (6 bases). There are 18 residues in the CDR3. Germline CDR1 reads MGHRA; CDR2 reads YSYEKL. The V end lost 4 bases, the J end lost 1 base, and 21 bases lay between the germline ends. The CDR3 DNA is TGCGCCAGCAGCCCCCGGAAGGTGCAGGGGAGACGCACAGATACGCAGTATTTT. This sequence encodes CASSPRKVQGRRTDTQYF.

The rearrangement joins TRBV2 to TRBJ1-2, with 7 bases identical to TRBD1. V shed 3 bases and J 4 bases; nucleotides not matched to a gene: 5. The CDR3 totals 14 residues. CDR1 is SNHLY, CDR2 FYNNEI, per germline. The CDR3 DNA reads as TGTGCCAGCAGTGACCAGGGGGGCGGCTATGGCTACACCTTC. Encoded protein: CASSDQGGGYGYTF. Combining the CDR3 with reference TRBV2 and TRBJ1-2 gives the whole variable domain EPEVTQTPSHQVTQMGQEVILRCVPISNHLYFYWYRQILGQKVEFLVSFYNNEISEKSEIFDDQFSVERPDGSNFTLKIRSTKLEDSAMYFCASSDQGGGYGYTFGSGTRLTVV.

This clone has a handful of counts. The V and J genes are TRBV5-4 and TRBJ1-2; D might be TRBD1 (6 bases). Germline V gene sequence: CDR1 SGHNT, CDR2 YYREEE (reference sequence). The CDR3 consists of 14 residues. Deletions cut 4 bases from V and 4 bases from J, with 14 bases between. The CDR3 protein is CASSDRTGSYGYTF. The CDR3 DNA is TGTGCCAGCAGCGACCGAACAGGGAGCTATGGCTACACCTTC.

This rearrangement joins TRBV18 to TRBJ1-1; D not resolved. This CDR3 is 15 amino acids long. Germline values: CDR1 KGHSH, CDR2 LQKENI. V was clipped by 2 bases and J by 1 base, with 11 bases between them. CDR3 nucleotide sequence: TGTGCCAGCTCACCATTTCCAGGATCGAACACTGAAGCTTTCTTT. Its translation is CASSPFPGSNTEAFF.